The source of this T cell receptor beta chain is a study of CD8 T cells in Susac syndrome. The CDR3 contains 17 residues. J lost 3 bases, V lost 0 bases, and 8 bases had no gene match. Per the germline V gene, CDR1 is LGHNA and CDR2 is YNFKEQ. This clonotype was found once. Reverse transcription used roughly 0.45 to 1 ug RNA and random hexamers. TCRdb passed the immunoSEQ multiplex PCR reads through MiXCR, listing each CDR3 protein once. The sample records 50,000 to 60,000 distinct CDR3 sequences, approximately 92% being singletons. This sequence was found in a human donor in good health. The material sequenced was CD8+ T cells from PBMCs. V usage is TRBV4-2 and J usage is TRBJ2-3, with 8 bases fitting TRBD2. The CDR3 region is CASSQDPRTSYTDTQYF. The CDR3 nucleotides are TGTGCCAGCAGCCAAGATCCGCGGACTAGCTATACAGATACGCAGTATTTT.